A few counts support the clone carrying this T cell receptor (beta chain). Per the study methods: Researchers report that nucleated cell counts were estimated from reference gene primer amplification. Sequenced by immunoSEQ multiplex PCR; TCRdb stores in-frame clones only, minus some. D and trimming were read from the DNA, whereas the V and J calls and clone size are those reported in that table. The sample lists 70,000 to 100,000 clones, 84% occurring once. This sample is drawn from a study of blood T cell repertoires in COVID-19. Study-wide context: Acute and convalescent COVID-19 specimens originated in the United States, Italy and Spain. In each case, the material was cDNA or gDNA derived from T cells, B-cell-depleted T cells, or PBMCs.

Germline-derived CDR1 and CDR2 are LGHNT and FRNRAP. The CDR3 consists of 14 residues. The V and J ends lost 7 bases and 2 bases respectively, with 14 bases between them. The source is a human donor in a cohort sampled during active COVID-19. This chain connects TRBV12-5 to TRBJ1-2, with D possibly matching TRBD1 (5 bases). Sequencing used peripheral blood. The CDR3, as DNA: TGTGCTAGTGCCCCGAGCGGGGGGAACTATGGCTACACCTTC. It specifies CASAPSGGNYGYTF. Complete variable domain (other parts from reference TRBV12-5 and TRBJ1-2): DARVTQTPRHKVTEMGQEVTMRCQPILGHNTVFWYRQTMMQGLELLAYFRNRAPLDDSGMPKDRFSAEMPDATLATLKIQPSEPRDSAVYFCASAPSGGNYGYTFGSGTRLTVV.